This T cell receptor (beta chain) appears in the sequencing data of a study of identical twins. Trimming took 4 bases from V and 2 from J, leaving 12 bases between them. This CDR3 spans 14 amino acids. The germline V gene has CDR1 LGHDT and CDR2 YNNKEL (reference sequence). TCRdb analysed the 5' RACE reads with MiXCR anew, one entry per CDR3 protein. The data contain 400,000 to 550,000 distinct CDR3 sequences, roughly 26% of them singletons. The same specimen was also included in a second study, on T cells expressing NK-cell markers.

The J gene is TRBJ2-7, the V gene TRBV3-1; D not resolved. This sequence was found in a woman under 30 in good health. The specimen sequenced was CD4+ T cells sorted from blood. CDR3: CASSPPLLAYEQYF. Written as DNA, the CDR3 is TGTGCCAGCAGCCCGCCCCTGCTAGCCTACGAGCAGTACTTC.